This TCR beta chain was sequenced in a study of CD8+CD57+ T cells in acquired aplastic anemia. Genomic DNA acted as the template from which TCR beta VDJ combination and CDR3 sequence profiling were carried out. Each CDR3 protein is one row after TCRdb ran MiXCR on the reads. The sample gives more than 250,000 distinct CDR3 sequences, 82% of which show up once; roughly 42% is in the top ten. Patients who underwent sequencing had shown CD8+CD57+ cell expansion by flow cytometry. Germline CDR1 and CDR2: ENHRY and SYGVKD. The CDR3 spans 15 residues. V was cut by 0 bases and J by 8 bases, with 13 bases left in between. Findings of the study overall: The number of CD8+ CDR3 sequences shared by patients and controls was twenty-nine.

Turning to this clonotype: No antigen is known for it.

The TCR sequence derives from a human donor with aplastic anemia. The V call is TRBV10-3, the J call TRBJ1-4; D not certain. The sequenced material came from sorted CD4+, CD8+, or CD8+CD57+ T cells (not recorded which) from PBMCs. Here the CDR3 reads CAISESEGWEEKLFF. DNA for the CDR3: TGTGCCATCAGTGAGTCCGAGGGTTGGGAAGAAAAACTGTTTTTT.